The rows below give T cell receptor beta chains drawn from one sample of a study of OX40 agonist ivuxolimab in advanced cancers. The repertoire was sequenced with immunoSEQ multiplex PCR; TCRdb's copy has only in-frame clones and lacks some. The sample records around 80,000 clones, roughly 87% being singletons. This sample comprised CD4+ or CD8+ T cells sorted from blood, obtained in a trial of the OX40 agonist ivuxolimab. These receptors were taken from an adult with an advanced solid tumor such as melanoma, head and neck, liver or kidney cancer. Both conserved end residues are part of each CDR3. Fields, in order: V gene, J gene, CDR3 protein.

TRBV18,TRBJ2-5,CASSPSETQYF
TRBV9,TRBJ2-1,CASSVQERGNYNEQFF
TRBV5-4,TRBJ1-2,CASSPGSPRLGGYTF
TRBV11-3,TRBJ2-7,CASSLDVAGAGYEQYF
TRBV27,TRBJ2-6,CASSPIGAGANVLTF
TRBV18,TRBJ1-2,CASSPPHYGYTF
TRBV7-2,TRBJ2-7,CASSLGGDRRSEQYF
TRBV7-2,TRBJ1-2,CASSLVGGGSYYGYTF
TRBV5-6,TRBJ2-5,CASSLAGAPRETQYF
TRBV19,TRBJ1-2,CASSRDSYGYTF
TRBV2,TRBJ1-1,CASGGQSHRGAFF
TRBV6-5,TRBJ2-7,CASSITGTGEREQYF
TRBV7-9,TRBJ2-3,CASSITMEGGADTQYF
TRBV5-1,TRBJ1-1,CASTPRGGNTEAFF
TRBV5-1,TRBJ1-1,CASSLYGVGANTEAFF
TRBV5-4,TRBJ1-1,CASSTRRNTEAFF
TRBV18,TRBJ2-7,CASSPSGLAGGHEQYF
TRBV11-1,TRBJ2-1,CASSPGRKNEQFF